The subject of this entry is one T cell receptor (beta chain). What it recognizes is unknown. Every one of the patients relapsed after autologous stem cell transplantation (brentuximab vedotin exposure was variable). This sample stems from a study of PD-1 blockade in classical Hodgkin lymphoma. Whole-study context: Patients got intravenous nivolumab 3 mg/kg every 2 weeks.

V dropped 0 bases and J dropped 2 bases, with 7 bases sitting between them. Germline assignment: CDR1 GTSNPN and CDR2 SVGIG (reference sequence). The CDR3 loop spans 13 amino acids. Sequenced by immunoSEQ multiplex PCR; TCRdb stores in-frame clones only, minus some. Of approximately 84,000 clones in the sample, approximately 91% were seen once. Study-level results: Excluded were patients who started nivolumab under 1 year after ASCT, a group that had lower diversity. Newly diagnosed patients were reported to start with lower TCR diversity than healthy donors. The CD4+ diversity rise by C4D1 was clearest in complete responders.

The specimen was peripheral blood mononuclear cells (PBMCs), collected at baseline. The TCR comes from a human donor with classical Hodgkin lymphoma. The chain links TRBV30 to TRBJ1-2; D gene unclear. The CDR3 nucleotides are TGTGCCTGGAGTGTAGCACTGAACTATGGCTACACCTTC. Translated, it gives CAWSVALNYGYTF.